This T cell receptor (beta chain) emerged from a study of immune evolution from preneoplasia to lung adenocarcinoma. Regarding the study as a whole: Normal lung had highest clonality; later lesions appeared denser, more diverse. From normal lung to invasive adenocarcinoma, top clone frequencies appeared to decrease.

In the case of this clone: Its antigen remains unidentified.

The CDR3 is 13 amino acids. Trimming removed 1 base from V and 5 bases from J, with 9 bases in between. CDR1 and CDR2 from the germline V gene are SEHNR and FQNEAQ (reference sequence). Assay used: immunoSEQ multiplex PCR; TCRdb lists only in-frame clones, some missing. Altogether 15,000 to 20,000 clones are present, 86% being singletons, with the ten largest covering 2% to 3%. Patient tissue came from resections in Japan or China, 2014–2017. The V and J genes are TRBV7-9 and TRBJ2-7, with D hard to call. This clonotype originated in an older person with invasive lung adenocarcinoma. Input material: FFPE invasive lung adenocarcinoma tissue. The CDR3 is CASSLGSINEQYF. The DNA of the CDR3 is TGTGCCAGCAGCTTAGGGTCAATCAACGAGCAGTACTTC.